The 17 T cell receptor beta chains presented below share a single source sample, sequenced in a study of blood T cell repertoires in COVID-19. Clones were read by immunoSEQ multiplex PCR, and TCRdb kept only the in-frame ones, dropping some. Of 62,000 or so clones listed, about four fifths are singletons. The specimen was peripheral blood. The source is a human donor in a cohort sampled during active COVID-19.

There are a few counts of this clone. The chain carries TRBV28 and TRBJ2-1; maybe TRBD2 (7 bases). The CDR3 sequence is 17 residues long. The germline V gene encodes CDR1 MDHEN and CDR2 SYDVKM. Trimming pared 2 bases from V and 7 bases from J, leaving 21 bases between. The CDR3 DNA reads as TGTGCCAGCAGTTTAGAATGGGTGGGGGGGCCTGGTAATGAGCAGTTCTTC. Its protein is CASSLEWVGGPGNEQFF.

The rearrangement joins TRBV6-1 to TRBJ1-6; 10 bases match TRBD1. The CDR3 covers 15 residues. The germline gives CDR1 MNHNS, CDR2 SASEGT. The V gene end was trimmed by 2 bases and the J gene end by 10 bases; junction bases not matched to a gene: 5. This CDR3 is CASSERGTGVSPLHF. CDR3 DNA: TGTGCCAGCAGTGAACGAGGGACAGGGGTCTCACCCCTCCACTTT.

The chain uses TRBV4-3 and TRBJ2-7; TRBD1 matches 9 bases. The CDR3 totals 16 residues. J gave up 3 bases and V 0 bases, and 6 bases lay outside the gene matches. Germline values: CDR1 LGHNA, CDR2 YSLEER. The CDR3 region is CASSQDWRDRDYEQYF. DNA of the CDR3: TGCGCCAGCAGCCAAGATTGGCGGGACAGGGACTACGAGCAGTACTTC.

The chain combines TRBV6-6 with TRBJ1-5; the D is unclear. Germline values: CDR1 MNHNY, CDR2 SVGAGI (reference sequence). The CDR3 contains 15 residues. Trimming cost V 2 bases and J 2 bases, with 10 bases left between them. The CDR3 here is CASSYAAGGNQPQHF. The CDR3 DNA reads as TGTGCCAGCAGTTACGCGGCGGGCGGCAATCAGCCCCAGCATTTT.

V is TRBV15 and J is TRBJ2-3, with TRBD1 matching over 7 bases. The germline V gene encodes CDR1 LNHNV and CDR2 YYDKDF (reference sequence). With 5 bases clipped from V and 2 bases from J, the junction kept 13 bases outside the gene matches. The CDR3 extends over 17 amino acids. The CDR3 loop reads CATSLTRGDSYTDTQYF. In nucleotides, the CDR3 is TGTGCCACCAGCCTAACGAGAGGGGACAGTTACACAGATACGCAGTATTTT.

This clone was seen once. This sequence joins TRBV5-4 and TRBJ1-2, with 7 positions matching TRBD1. V was clipped by 4 bases and J by 4 bases; unmatched bases: 10. Germline V gene data show CDR1 as SGHNT and CDR2 as YYREEE (reference sequence). The CDR3 contains 15 residues. The CDR3 bases are TGTGCCAGCAGCCCACCACAGGGGACTAGCTATGGCTACACCTTC. It encodes CASSPPQGTSYGYTF.

This chain connects TRBV18 to TRBJ2-6, with 7 bases matching TRBD1. Trimming cost V 8 bases and J 6 bases; bases outside gene matches: 7. The CDR3 spans 14 residues. Germline assignment: CDR1 KGHSH and CDR2 LQKENI. This chain's CDR3 is CASATGASANVLTF. In nucleotides, the CDR3 is TGTGCCAGCGCAACAGGGGCCTCGGCCAACGTCCTGACTTTC. The entire variable domain, with the rest obtained from reference TRBV18 and TRBJ2-6, is as follows: NAGVMQNPRHLVRRRGQEARLRCSPMKGHSHVYWYRQLPEEGLKFMVYLQKENIIDESGMPKERFSAEFPKEGPSILRIQQVVRGDSAAYFCASATGASANVLTFGAGSRLTVL.

Here the CDR3 DNA reads TGTGCCAGCCGGGACAGGGTTATTGAAAAACTGTTTTTT. Amino acids: CASRDRVIEKLFF. The chain uses TRBV6-5 and TRBJ1-4; 9 bases are shared with TRBD1. This CDR3 contains 13 residues. V gave up 8 bases and J gave up 7 bases; unmatched junction bases: 5. CDR1 and CDR2 from the germline V gene are MNHEY and SVGAGI.

This clone was recorded many times. This chain links TRBV30 with TRBJ2-2; 8 bases line up with TRBD1. This CDR3 comprises 18 residues. Germline CDR1 is GTSNPN and CDR2 is SVGIG (reference sequence). J lost 1 base, V lost 2 bases, and 12 bases had no gene match. CDR3 sequence: CAWSPPSVGTGNTGELFF. DNA for the CDR3: TGTGCCTGGAGTCCGCCCTCCGTTGGGACAGGGAACACCGGGGAGCTGTTTTTT.

CDR3 loop: CASSFTSGPSSYNEQFF. The CDR3 nucleotides read TGTGCCAGCAGCTTCACTAGCGGGCCGAGCTCCTACAATGAGCAGTTCTTC. V and J are TRBV11-3 and TRBJ2-1, with TRBD2 matching over 9 bases. With V trimmed by 3 bases and J by 0 bases, 6 bases remained unmatched. CDR1 is SGHNT, CDR2 YENEEA, per germline. The CDR3 is 17 amino acids.

This sequence joins TRBV16 and TRBJ1-1, with D unclear. Germline CDR1 is KGHSY and CDR2 is FQNENV. The CDR3 spans 13 residues. The V and J ends lost 7 bases and 1 base respectively, with 10 bases between them. The CDR3 is CASNPAGNTEAFF. The CDR3 bases are TGTGCCAGCAACCCGGCGGGGAACACTGAAGCTTTCTTT.

The J gene is TRBJ1-1, the V gene TRBV29-1; D unclear. The CDR3 runs 11 residues. The V gene's germline CDR1 is SQVTM and CDR2 ANQGSEA. Trimming shortened V by 4 bases and J by 6 bases, and 9 bases separated the two germline ends. The DNA for the CDR3 is TGCAGCGTTGTTTTATTTCCTGAAGCTTTCTTT. Its translation is CSVVLFPEAFF.

This chain links TRBV19 with TRBJ2-3; 11 nucleotides agree with TRBD1. Germline trimming cut 7 bases from V and 5 bases from J; bases unmatched to any gene: 8. This CDR3 contains 15 residues. Germline V CDR1 and CDR2: LNHDA, SQIVND (reference sequence). CDR3 coding DNA: TGTGCCAGTATAGGGACAGGGGGGAATAGAGATACGCAGTATTTT. It encodes CASIGTGGNRDTQYF.

The chain links TRBV6-1 to TRBJ1-5; D is perhaps TRBD1 (5 bases). The CDR3 is 15 amino acids. Germline V gene data show CDR1 as MNHNS and CDR2 as SASEGT. Trimming took 2 bases from V and 4 from J, leaving 12 bases between them. CDR3 DNA sequence: TGTGCCAGCAGTGAATCAGGACACCGAAATCAGCCCCAGCATTTT. This codes for CASSESGHRNQPQHF.

This clone came up a few times. One end of the junction fails to match germline, which may point to a read error. The chain joins TRBV19 to TRBJ2-1, with 9 bases fitting TRBD2. This CDR3 is 14 amino acids long. Germline V gene data show CDR1 as LNHDA and CDR2 as SQIVND (reference sequence). As DNA, the CDR3 is TGTGCCAGTAGTAGCGGGGGGGCCTATAATGAGCAGTTCTTC. This gives the protein CASSSGGAYNEQFF.

V and J are TRBV2 and TRBJ1-4, with TRBD1 as a possible D gene (6 bases). Germline CDR1 and CDR2: SNHLY and FYNNEI. V gave up 5 bases and J gave up 8 bases, with 15 bases separating them. The CDR3 has 14 amino acids. The CDR3 loop reads CASSPQGLEEKLFF. In DNA form, the CDR3 reads TGTGCCAGCAGTCCCCAGGGGCTGGAGGAAAAACTGTTTTTT.

The chain's CDR3 is CASSTDRGNSPLHF. CDR3 DNA: TGCGCCAGCAGCACCGACAGGGGCAATTCACCCCTCCACTTT. The V gene is TRBV5-1, the J gene TRBJ1-6, with 8 positions matching TRBD1. Germline loops: CDR1 SGHRS, CDR2 YFSETQ. The length of the CDR3 is 14 residues. The trim removed 4 bases at V and 7 bases at J, leaving 4 bases unmatched.